These 14 T cell receptor beta chains were sequenced from one sample in a study of T cell repertoires in aging, cancer and after chemotherapy (dated by TCRdb to between 2017 and 2020). Instead of sorted cells or RNA, genomic DNA extracted from peripheral blood served as the source for amplifying TCR beta rearrangements. Sequencing took place on an Illumina MiSeq. Multiplex touch-down PCR with a mixed TRB-A/B primer pool was used to amplify rearranged TRB sequences covering the V, D and J segments. The public reads were run again by TCRdb, first through fastp at Q25 and then through MiXCR, and only productive beta chains were kept. Records with the same CDR3 protein are collapsed into one entry carrying the most frequent genes and DNA. The sample includes about 13,000 distinct CDR3 sequences, with 20% to 30% observed a single time. The top ten hold about 2.5% of the sample. The specimen was blood. These receptors all stem from a human donor in good health.

This clonotype is labeled as medium-sized. The chain joins TRBV29-1 to TRBJ2-7, with TRBD1 identical over 8 bases. Trimming at V came to 4 bases and at J to 5 bases, leaving 4 bases not matched to a gene. Per germline, CDR1 SQVTM and CDR2 ANQGSEA. This CDR3 spans 12 amino acids. CDR3 nucleotide sequence: TGCAGCGTTGTAGGACAGGGCCACGAGCAGTACGTC. Protein sequence: CSVVGQGHEQYV.

The chain uses TRBV20-1 and TRBJ2-2; 8 nucleotides line up with TRBD2. V lost 5 bases to trimming and J lost 2 bases; unmatched junction nucleotides: 7. The CDR3 is 15 amino acids. The V gene's germline CDR1 is DFQATT and CDR2 SNEGSKA (reference sequence). The CDR3 DNA reads as TGCAGTGCTGATAGCGGGGCTTTAAACACCGGGGAGCTGTTTTTT. Residues: CSADSGALNTGELFF.

As concerns this clonotype: This likely comes from a read error, as the CDR3 has no conserved phenylalanine or tryptophan at its end. The V and J genes are TRBV12-3 or TRBV12-4 and TRBJ1-5; 7 nucleotides align to TRBD1. Trimming removed 1 base from V and 0 bases from J; junction bases left unmatched: 3. The CDR3 consists of 16 residues. In nucleotides, the CDR3 is TGTGCCAGCAGTTTAGGGCAGGGGGTTAGCAATCAGCCCCAGCATTCT. Its protein is CASSLGQGVSNQPQHS.

Only a few counts were recorded for this clonotype. The rearrangement uses TRBV5-4 and TRBJ1-5, with D uncertain. The CDR3 has 16 amino acids. Germline values: CDR1 SGHNT, CDR2 YYREEE (reference sequence). The ends were cut back, 8 bases at V and 1 base at J, with 19 bases in the middle. CDR3 in amino acids: CARRGWVVESNQPQHF. As DNA, the CDR3 is TGTGCCAGAAGAGGTTGGGTCGTGGAGAGCAATCAGCCCCAGCATTTT.

This clonotype showed up just a few times. The genes are TRBV7-2 and TRBJ2-5, with D unclear. Trimming removed 1 base at V and 0 bases at J, with 12 bases between. Germline-derived CDR1 and CDR2 are SGHTA and FQGNSA. The CDR3 is 16 residues long. This chain's CDR3 is CASSLGAAKYQETQYF. In nucleotides, the CDR3 is TGTGCCAGCAGCTTAGGCGCAGCCAAGTACCAAGAGACCCAGTACTTC.

In DNA, the CDR3 is TGCGCCAGCAGCCTCCGACGCACTGGCAATGAGCAGTTCTTC. Its protein is CASSLRRTGNEQFF. V gene TRBV5-1 combines with J gene TRBJ2-1; D is ambiguous. The germline gives CDR1 SGHRS, CDR2 YFSETQ. V lost 4 bases, J lost 6 bases, and 14 bases lay in between. This CDR3 has 14 amino acids.

This clonotype occurred a few times. The chain employs TRBV5-1 and TRBJ1-6; D might be TRBD1 (5 bases). V shed 0 bases and J shed 11 bases, with 12 bases lying between them. The CDR3 consists of 14 residues. The germline gives CDR1 SGHRS, CDR2 YFSETQ. CDR3 coding DNA: TGCGCCAGCAGCTTGGGTCAGGGTTGGACACCCCTCCACTTT. Its translation: CASSLGQGWTPLHF.

This clonotype came up a few times. This sequence joins TRBV5-1 and TRBJ2-5; 12 positions match TRBD1. CDR1 and CDR2 from the germline V gene are SGHRS and YFSETQ. The CDR3 has 15 amino acids. The junction had 5 bases not matched to a gene; V was cut back by 4 bases and J by 4 bases. Here the CDR3 reads CASSAGTGGGETQYF. The CDR3 DNA reads TGCGCCAGCAGCGCCGGGACAGGGGGCGGAGAGACCCAGTACTTC.

This sequence joins TRBV4-1 and TRBJ1-2; D not certain. CDR1 is MGHRA and CDR2 is YSYEKL in the germline V gene. Trimming pared 3 bases from V and 2 bases from J, leaving 10 bases between. This CDR3 has 14 amino acids. CDR3 in amino acids: CASSQTGRNYGYTF. The CDR3 DNA reads as TGCGCCAGCAGCCAGACTGGACGGAACTATGGCTACACCTTC.

By share, this clonotype counts as medium-sized. The chain employs TRBV29-1 and TRBJ1-4; D is possibly TRBD1 (6 bases). The V and J ends lost 4 bases and 7 bases respectively, with 13 bases between them. The CDR3 consists of 13 residues. Germline V gene sequence: CDR1 SQVTM, CDR2 ANQGSEA. The DNA of the CDR3 is TGCAGCGTTGTAGGGGGTATTGGTGAAAAACTGTTTTTT. Translating it yields CSVVGGIGEKLFF.

By proportion, this clonotype is medium-sized. The rearrangement links TRBV29-1 to TRBJ1-2; the match to TRBD1 covers 7 bases. The junction had 16 bases not matched to a gene; V was cut back by 3 bases and J by 0 bases. The germline gives CDR1 SQVTM, CDR2 ANQGSEA. This CDR3 has 18 residues. The CDR3 nucleotides are TGCAGCGTTGATGTCAATTGGGCAGGGGGAGACTCTAACTATGGCTACACCTTC. The encoded protein is CSVDVNWAGGDSNYGYTF.

The chain is built from TRBV4-1 and TRBJ1-1, with 7 bases lining up with TRBD1. Unmatched junction bases numbered 5, after V lost 1 base and J lost 0 bases. From germline, CDR1 is MGHRA and CDR2 YSYEKL. The CDR3 length is 16 residues. The CDR3, as DNA: TGCGCCAGCAGCCAAGTCCTGGGACAGATGAACACTGAAGCTTTCTTT. Residues: CASSQVLGQMNTEAFF.

This clonotype is labeled as medium-sized. The chain carries TRBV10-3 and TRBJ1-6; D is ambiguous. Deletions cut 0 bases from V and 3 bases from J, with 6 bases between. The germline gives CDR1 ENHRY, CDR2 SYGVKD. This CDR3 is 15 amino acids long. CDR3 sequence (DNA): TGTGCCATCAGTGAGTCCGACATCTATAATTCACCCCTCCACTTT. This gives the protein CAISESDIYNSPLHF.

This clonotype was seen only once. The chain employs TRBV11-2 and TRBJ2-5; TRBD1 is a possible D gene (5 bases). Deletions cut 4 bases from V and 2 bases from J, with 11 bases between. From germline, CDR1 is SGHAT and CDR2 FQNNGV. This CDR3 comprises 14 residues. The CDR3 sequence: CASSSRRGQETQYF. The CDR3 DNA is TGTGCCAGCAGCTCCCGTAGGGGTCAAGAGACCCAGTACTTC.